The clone carrying this T cell receptor beta chain was picked up one time. Its antigen is currently unknown. This record belongs to a study of T cell responses to AZD1222 COVID-19 vaccine. TCRdb's copy holds only in-frame clones and misses some; the assay was immunoSEQ multiplex PCR. The repertoire holds fewer than 150,000 clones, with around nine tenths as singletons. Regarding the study as a whole: Elevations in Spike-specific TCR breadth and depth followed administration of two AZD1222 doses. Seropositive at baseline were only a handful of AZD1222 recipients. White British donors predominated, females outnumbered males, and clonal diversity was possibly underestimated.

The V and J ends lost 1 base and 1 base, in that order; junction bases with no gene match: 8. Germline loops: CDR1 ENHRY, CDR2 SYGVKD. This CDR3 comprises 17 residues. The chain is built from TRBV10-3 and TRBJ1-2; 8 nucleotides agree with TRBD1. This TCR was sampled from an adult in good health. The sample in question was peripheral blood, obtained on day 0 of AZD1222 vaccination. Here the CDR3 reads CAISEFSGQGNNYGYTF. DNA of the CDR3: TGTGCCATCAGTGAGTTCAGCGGACAGGGTAATAACTATGGCTACACCTTC.